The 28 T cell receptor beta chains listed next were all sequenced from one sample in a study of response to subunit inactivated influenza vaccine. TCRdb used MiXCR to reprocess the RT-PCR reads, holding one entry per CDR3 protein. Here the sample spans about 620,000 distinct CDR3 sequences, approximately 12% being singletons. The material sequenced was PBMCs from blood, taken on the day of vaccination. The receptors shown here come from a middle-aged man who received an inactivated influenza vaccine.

The DNA for the CDR3 is TGTGCCAGCAGTCCAGGACAGGGAACTTCACCCCTCCACTTT. It encodes CASSPGQGTSPLHF. This chain uses TRBV12-3 or TRBV12-4 with TRBJ1-6, with TRBD1 matching 8 bases. The CDR3 spans 14 residues. J was trimmed by 9 bases and V by 5 bases; bases with no gene match: 6.

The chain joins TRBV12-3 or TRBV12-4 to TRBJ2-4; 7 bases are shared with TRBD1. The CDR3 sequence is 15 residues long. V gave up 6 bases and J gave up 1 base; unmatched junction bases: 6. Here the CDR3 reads CASSQTGSAKNIQYF. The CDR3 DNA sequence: TGTGCCAGCAGCCAGACAGGGTCCGCCAAAAACATTCAGTACTTC.

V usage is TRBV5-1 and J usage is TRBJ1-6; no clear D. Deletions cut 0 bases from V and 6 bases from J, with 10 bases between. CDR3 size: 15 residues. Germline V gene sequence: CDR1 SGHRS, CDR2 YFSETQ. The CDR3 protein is CASSLEPRSNSPLHF. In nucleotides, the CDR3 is TGCGCCAGCAGCTTGGAGCCGAGAAGTAATTCACCCCTCCACTTT.

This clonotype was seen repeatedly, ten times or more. CDR3 nucleotides: TGCGCCAGCAGCTTTAGGGACAGCGAGACCCAGTACTTC. Protein sequence: CASSFRDSETQYF. The chain is built from TRBV5-1 and TRBJ2-5, with 7 positions matching TRBD1. Unmatched junction bases numbered 3, after V lost 2 bases and J lost 5 bases. CDR1 is SGHRS and CDR2 is YFSETQ in the germline V gene. CDR3 length: 13 amino acids.

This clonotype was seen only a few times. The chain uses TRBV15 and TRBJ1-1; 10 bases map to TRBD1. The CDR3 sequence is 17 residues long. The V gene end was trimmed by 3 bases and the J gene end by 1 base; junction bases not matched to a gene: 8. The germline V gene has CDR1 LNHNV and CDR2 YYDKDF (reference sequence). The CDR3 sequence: CATSRKDRGRRNTEAFF. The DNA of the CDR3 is TGTGCCACCAGCAGGAAAGACAGGGGGCGGCGGAACACTGAAGCTTTCTTT.

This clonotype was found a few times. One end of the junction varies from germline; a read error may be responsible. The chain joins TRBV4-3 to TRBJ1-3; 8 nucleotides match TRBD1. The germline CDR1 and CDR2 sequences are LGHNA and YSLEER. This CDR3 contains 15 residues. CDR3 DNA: TGCGCCAGCAGCCAAGGGACAGGGAATGGACACACCATATATTTT. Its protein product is CASSQGTGNGHTIYF.

The CDR3 nucleotides are TGCGCCAGCAGCCTGCTCGGCCTACAGTCGGGTACGCAGTATTTT. Its protein is CASSLLGLQSGTQYF. This sequence joins TRBV5-1 and TRBJ2-3; D remains ambiguous. V shed 4 bases and J shed 8 bases, with 20 bases lying between them. Germline V gene sequence: CDR1 SGHRS, CDR2 YFSETQ. This CDR3 spans 15 amino acids.

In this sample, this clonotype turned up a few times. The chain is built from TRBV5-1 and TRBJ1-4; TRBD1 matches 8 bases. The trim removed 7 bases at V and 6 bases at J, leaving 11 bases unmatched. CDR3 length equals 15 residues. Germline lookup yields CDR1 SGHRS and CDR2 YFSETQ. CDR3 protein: CASGGGQGSHEKLFF. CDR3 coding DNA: TGCGCCAGCGGGGGTGGACAGGGTTCTCATGAAAAACTGTTTTTT. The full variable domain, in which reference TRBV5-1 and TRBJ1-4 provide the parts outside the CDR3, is KAGVTQTPRYLIKTRGQQVTLSCSPISGHRSVSWYQQTPGQGLQFLFEYFSETQRNKGNFPGRFSGRQFSNSRSEMNVSTLELGDSALYLCASGGGQGSHEKLFFGSGTQLSVL.

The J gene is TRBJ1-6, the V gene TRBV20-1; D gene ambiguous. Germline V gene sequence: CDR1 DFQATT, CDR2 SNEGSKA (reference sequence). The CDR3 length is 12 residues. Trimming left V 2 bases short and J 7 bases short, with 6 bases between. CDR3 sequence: CSARLENSPLHF. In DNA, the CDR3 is TGCAGTGCTAGACTGGAGAATTCACCCCTCCACTTT.

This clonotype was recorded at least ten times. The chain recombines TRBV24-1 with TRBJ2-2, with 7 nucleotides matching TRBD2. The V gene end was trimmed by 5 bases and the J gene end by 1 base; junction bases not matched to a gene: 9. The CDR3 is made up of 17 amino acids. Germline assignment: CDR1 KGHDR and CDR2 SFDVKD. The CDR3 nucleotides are TGTGCCACCAGTGGTGGGAGGGGCAGGGAGAACACCGGGGAGCTGTTTTTT. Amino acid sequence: CATSGGRGRENTGELFF.

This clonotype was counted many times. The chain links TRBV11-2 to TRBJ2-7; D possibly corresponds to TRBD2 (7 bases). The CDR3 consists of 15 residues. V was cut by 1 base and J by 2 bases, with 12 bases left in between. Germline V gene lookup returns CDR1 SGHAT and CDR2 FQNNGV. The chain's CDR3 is CASSLVSGTTYEQYF. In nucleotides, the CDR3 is TGTGCCAGCAGCTTAGTCAGCGGGACAACCTACGAGCAGTACTTC.

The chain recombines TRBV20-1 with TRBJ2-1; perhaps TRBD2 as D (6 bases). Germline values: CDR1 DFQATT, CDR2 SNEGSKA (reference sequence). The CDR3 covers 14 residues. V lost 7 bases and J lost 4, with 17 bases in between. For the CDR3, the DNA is TGCAGTGTACGGACCGGAGGGACTTACAATGAGCAGTTCTTC. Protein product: CSVRTGGTYNEQFF.

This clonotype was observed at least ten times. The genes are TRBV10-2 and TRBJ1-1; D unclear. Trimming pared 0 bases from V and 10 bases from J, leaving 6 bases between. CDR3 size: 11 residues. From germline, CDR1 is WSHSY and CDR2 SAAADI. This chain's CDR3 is CASSESTLAFF. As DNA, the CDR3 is TGCGCCAGCAGTGAGTCGACTCTAGCTTTCTTT.

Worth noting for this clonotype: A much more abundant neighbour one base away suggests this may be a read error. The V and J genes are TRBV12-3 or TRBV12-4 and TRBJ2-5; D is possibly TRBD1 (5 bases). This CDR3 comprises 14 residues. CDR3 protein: CVSSFSAQGETQYF. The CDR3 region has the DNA TGTGTCAGCAGTTTTTCGGCTCAGGGAGAGACCCAGTACTTC.

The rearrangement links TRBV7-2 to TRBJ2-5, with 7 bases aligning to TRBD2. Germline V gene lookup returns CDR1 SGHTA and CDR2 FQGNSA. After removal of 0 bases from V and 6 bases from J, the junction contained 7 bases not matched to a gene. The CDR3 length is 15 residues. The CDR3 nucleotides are TGTGCCAGCAGCTTAGCCGCTAGCGGCAGCAAGACCCAGTACTTC. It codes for CASSLAASGSKTQYF.

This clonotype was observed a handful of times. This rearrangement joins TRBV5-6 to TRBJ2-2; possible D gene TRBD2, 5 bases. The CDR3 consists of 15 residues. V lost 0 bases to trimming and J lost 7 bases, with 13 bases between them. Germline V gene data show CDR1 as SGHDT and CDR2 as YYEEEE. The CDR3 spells CASSLGGLAVGELFF. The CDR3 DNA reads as TGTGCCAGCAGCTTGGGCGGCCTAGCAGTCGGGGAGCTGTTTTTT.

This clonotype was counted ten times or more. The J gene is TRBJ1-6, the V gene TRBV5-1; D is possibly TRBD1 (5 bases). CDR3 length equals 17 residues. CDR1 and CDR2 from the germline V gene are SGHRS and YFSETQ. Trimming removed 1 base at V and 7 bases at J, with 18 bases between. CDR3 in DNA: TGCGCCAGCAGCTTGTGGGCAGGGAGTGGTGGAAATTCACCCCTCCACTTT. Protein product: CASSLWAGSGGNSPLHF.

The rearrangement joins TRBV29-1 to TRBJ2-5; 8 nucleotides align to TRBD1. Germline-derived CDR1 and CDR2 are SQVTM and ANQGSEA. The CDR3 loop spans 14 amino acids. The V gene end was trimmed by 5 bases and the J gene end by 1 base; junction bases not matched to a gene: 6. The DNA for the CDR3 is TGCAGCGTTAAGCCAGGGGGCCCCCAAGAGACCCAGTACTTC. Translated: CSVKPGGPQETQYF.

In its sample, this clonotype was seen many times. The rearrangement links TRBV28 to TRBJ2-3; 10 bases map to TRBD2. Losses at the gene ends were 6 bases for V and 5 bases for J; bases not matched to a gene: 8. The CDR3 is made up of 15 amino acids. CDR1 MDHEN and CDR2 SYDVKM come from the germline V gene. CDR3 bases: TGTGCCAGCAGCCTCCTAGCGGGAGTTGGAGATACGCAGTATTTT. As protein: CASSLLAGVGDTQYF.

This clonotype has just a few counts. Here the CDR3 reads CASSQSGLYYEQYF. Written as DNA, the CDR3 is TGTGCCAGCAGCCAATCGGGACTATACTACGAGCAGTACTTC. The chain joins TRBV3-1 to TRBJ2-7, with 7 bases matching TRBD2. CDR1 is LGHDT and CDR2 is YNNKEL in the germline V gene (reference sequence). The CDR3 is 14 residues long. With V trimmed by 2 bases and J by 3 bases, 4 bases remained unmatched.

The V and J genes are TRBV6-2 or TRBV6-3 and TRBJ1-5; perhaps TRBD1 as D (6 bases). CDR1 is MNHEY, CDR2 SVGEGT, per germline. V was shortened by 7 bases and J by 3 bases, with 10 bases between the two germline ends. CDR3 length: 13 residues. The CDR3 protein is CASNDRINQPQHF. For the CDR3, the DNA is TGTGCCAGCAATGACAGGATCAATCAGCCCCAGCATTTT.

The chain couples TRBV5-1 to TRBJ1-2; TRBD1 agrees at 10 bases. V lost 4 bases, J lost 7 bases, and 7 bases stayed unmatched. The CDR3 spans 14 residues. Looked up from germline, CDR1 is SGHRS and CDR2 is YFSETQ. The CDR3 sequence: CASSPGQGGGGYTF. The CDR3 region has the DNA TGCGCCAGCAGCCCAGGACAGGGGGGTGGTGGCTACACCTTC.

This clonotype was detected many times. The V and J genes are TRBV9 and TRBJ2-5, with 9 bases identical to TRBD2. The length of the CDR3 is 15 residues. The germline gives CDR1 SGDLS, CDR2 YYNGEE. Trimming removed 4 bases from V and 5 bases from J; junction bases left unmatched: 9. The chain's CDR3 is CASSSQAGGQETQYF. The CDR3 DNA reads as TGTGCCAGCAGCTCCCAAGCGGGAGGCCAGGAGACCCAGTACTTC. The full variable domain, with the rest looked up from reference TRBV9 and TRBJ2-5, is DSGVTQTPKHLITATGQRVTLRCSPRSGDLSVYWYQQSLDQGLQFLIQYYNGEERAKGNILERFSAQQFPDLHSELNLSSLELGDSALYFCASSSQAGGQETQYFGPGTRLLVL.

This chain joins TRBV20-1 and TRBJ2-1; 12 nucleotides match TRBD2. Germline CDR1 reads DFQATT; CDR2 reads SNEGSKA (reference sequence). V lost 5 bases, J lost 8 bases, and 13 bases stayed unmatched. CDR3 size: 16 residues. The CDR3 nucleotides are TGCAGTGCTCGGCCGCGCCTAGCGGGAGGGGGCGATGAGCAGTTCTTC. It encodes CSARPRLAGGGDEQFF.

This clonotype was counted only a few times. The CDR3 region has the DNA TGTGCCAGCAGCCAAGCTGCAGCGGGGGGGCGACGGGAGCAGTTCTTC. Its translation is CASSQAAAGGRREQFF. The V call is TRBV3-1, the J call TRBJ2-1, with 10 bases lining up with TRBD2. The V and J ends lost 1 base and 10 bases, in that order; junction bases with no gene match: 10. The CDR3 covers 16 residues. CDR1 is LGHDT and CDR2 is YNNKEL in the germline V gene (reference sequence).

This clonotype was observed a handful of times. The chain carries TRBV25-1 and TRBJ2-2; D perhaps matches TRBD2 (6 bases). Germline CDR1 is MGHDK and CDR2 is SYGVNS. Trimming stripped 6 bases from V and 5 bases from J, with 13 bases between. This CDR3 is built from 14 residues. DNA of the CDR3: TGTGCCAGCAGCCCGCGGGACGGGACCGGGGAGCTGTTTTTT. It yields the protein CASSPRDGTGELFF. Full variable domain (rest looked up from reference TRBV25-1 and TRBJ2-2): EADIYQTPRYLVIGTGKKITLECSQTMGHDKMYWYQQDPGMELHLIHYSYGVNSTEKGDLSSESTVSRIRTEHFPLTLESARPSHTSQYLCASSPRDGTGELFFGEGSRLTVL.

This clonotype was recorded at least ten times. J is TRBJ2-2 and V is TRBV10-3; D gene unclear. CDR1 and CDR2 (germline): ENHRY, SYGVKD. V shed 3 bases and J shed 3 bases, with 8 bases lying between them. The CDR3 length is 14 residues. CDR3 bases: TGTGCCATCAGTGATTCGTCCTACACCGGGGAGCTGTTTTTT. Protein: CAISDSSYTGELFF.

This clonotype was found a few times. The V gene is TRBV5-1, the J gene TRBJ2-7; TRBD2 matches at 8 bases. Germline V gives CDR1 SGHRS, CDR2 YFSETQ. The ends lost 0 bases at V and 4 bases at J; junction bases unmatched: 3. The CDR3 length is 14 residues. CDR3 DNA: TGCGCCAGCAGCTTGGCTAGCGGGCCATACGAGCAGTACTTC. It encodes CASSLASGPYEQYF.